The 12 T cell receptor beta chains in this list originate from one sample, sequenced in a study of shared clonotypes between healthy human individuals. Produced via immunoSEQ multiplex PCR; TCRdb's table is partial and in-frame only. Altogether about 2.3 million clones are present, approximately 90% being singletons, with the ten largest covering around 0.38%. Sequencing input: naive CD4+ T cells from PBMCs. This sample's subset: CD45RA+ positively selected. The receptors derive from a man aged 18 to 30 in good health. Some clones in this sample may be carry-over from other donors' samples.

The rearrangement joins TRBV11-2 to TRBJ2-1; the match to TRBD2 covers 10 bases. The J segment lost 7 bases and the V segment lost 5 bases, leaving 5 bases of the junction unmatched. Germline values: CDR1 SGHAT, CDR2 FQNNGV. CDR3 size: 14 residues. CDR3 amino acids: CASSKLAGWNEQFF. CDR3 nucleotides: TGTGCCAGCAGCAAACTAGCGGGGTGGAATGAGCAGTTCTTC.

The chain couples TRBV2 to TRBJ2-7; D ambiguous. V dropped 7 bases and J dropped 0 bases, with 13 bases sitting between them. Germline V gene lookup returns CDR1 SNHLY and CDR2 FYNNEI. There are 14 residues in the CDR3. The CDR3 loop reads CASNAIRNSYEQYF. The CDR3 coding sequence is TGTGCCAGCAATGCCATAAGGAACTCCTACGAGCAGTACTTC.

A remark on this clone: The sample has other DNA sequences that encode this CDR3 too. The V gene is TRBV7-9, the J gene TRBJ2-1; TRBD1 matches 7 bases. The CDR3 runs to 14 residues. With V trimmed by 4 bases and J by 4 bases, 4 bases remained unmatched. From germline, CDR1 is SEHNR and CDR2 FQNEAQ (reference sequence). As DNA, the CDR3 is TGTGCCAGCAGCTCACGGGACAGTTACAATGAGCAGTTCTTC. It yields the protein CASSSRDSYNEQFF.

This clone was seen more than once but under ten times. The chain uses TRBV7-9 and TRBJ1-2; TRBD1 matches 11 bases. Trimming took 4 bases from V and 10 from J; bases not matched to a gene: 5. Germline loops: CDR1 SEHNR, CDR2 FQNEAQ (reference sequence). This CDR3 contains 13 residues. The CDR3, as DNA: TGTGCCAGCAGCTCCCCAGGACAGGGGGCCTACACCTTC. Encoded protein: CASSSPGQGAYTF.

The chain combines TRBV5-6 with TRBJ1-1, with a possible D match to TRBD1 (6 bases). The germline V gene has CDR1 SGHDT and CDR2 YYEEEE. CDR3 length: 12 residues. The ends were cut back, 5 bases at V and 11 bases at J, with 16 bases in the middle. CDR3 sequence: CASSPAGDVAFF. The CDR3 DNA is TGTGCCAGCAGTCCAGCAGGGGATGTTGCTTTCTTT.

V is TRBV9 and J is TRBJ2-3; D ambiguous. V lost 0 bases, J lost 2 bases, and 13 bases lay in between. The CDR3 covers 16 residues. In germline, CDR1 is SGDLS, CDR2 YYNGEE. The CDR3 DNA sequence: TGTGCCAGCAGCGTAGGATACAGTTTAAACACAGATACGCAGTATTTT. Its translation is CASSVGYSLNTDTQYF. The full variable domain, its missing parts supplied by reference TRBV9 and TRBJ2-3, is DSGVTQTPKHLITATGQRVTLRCSPRSGDLSVYWYQQSLDQGLQFLIQYYNGEERAKGNILERFSAQQFPDLHSELNLSSLELGDSALYFCASSVGYSLNTDTQYFGPGTRLTVL.

This chain uses TRBV19 with TRBJ2-1; 10 bases are a match to TRBD2. The CDR3 totals 14 residues. Germline assignment: CDR1 LNHDA and CDR2 SQIVND (reference sequence). The J segment lost 7 bases and the V segment lost 6 bases, leaving 6 bases of the junction unmatched. CDR3 nucleotide sequence: TGTGCCAGTAGCGGACTAGCGGCCCCGAATGAGCAGTTCTTC. Protein product: CASSGLAAPNEQFF.

The rearrangement uses TRBV7-2 and TRBJ1-2, with unresolved D. Germline V gene sequence: CDR1 SGHTA, CDR2 FQGNSA. V shed 2 bases and J shed 5 bases, with 6 bases lying between them. The length of the CDR3 is 12 residues. The CDR3 DNA reads TGTGCCAGCAGCTTAAGAGTTTATGGCTACACCTTC. It yields the protein CASSLRVYGYTF.

V and J are TRBV5-6 and TRBJ2-1; 8 nucleotides match TRBD2. The V and J ends lost 2 bases and 0 bases, in that order; junction bases with no gene match: 10. Germline-derived CDR1 and CDR2 are SGHDT and YYEEEE. The CDR3 totals 18 residues. The CDR3 region is CASSFVLAVPSSYNEQFF. CDR3 coding DNA: TGTGCCAGCAGCTTTGTACTAGCGGTGCCCAGCTCCTACAATGAGCAGTTCTTC.

J is TRBJ2-1 and V is TRBV7-3, with D unresolved. The germline V gene encodes CDR1 SGHTA and CDR2 FQGTGA. The V end was cut by 6 bases, the J end by 10 bases, with 28 bases between. The CDR3 contains 17 residues. The CDR3 DNA follows: TGTGCCAGCAGTCCCACCCGCCAGACCTCAAGACCCCTCGAGCAGTTCTTC. The encoded protein is CASSPTRQTSRPLEQFF.

The chain is built from TRBV28 and TRBJ2-2; 13 positions agree with TRBD2. The CDR3 runs 15 residues. Germline CDR1 MDHEN, CDR2 SYDVKM. The V and J ends lost 5 bases and 7 bases, in that order; junction bases with no gene match: 4. The CDR3 DNA sequence: TGTGCCAGCAGTACTAGCGGGAGGGCTTTCGGGGAGCTGTTTTTT. It yields the protein CASSTSGRAFGELFF.

CDR3 in DNA: TGTGCCAGCAGCTTAGAAAATACGCAGTATTTT. Translation gives CASSLENTQYF. V gene TRBV11-2 combines with J gene TRBJ2-3; D uncertain. The V gene lost 0 bases and the J gene lost 7 bases, with 2 bases spanning the gap. The length of the CDR3 is 11 residues. The germline gives CDR1 SGHAT, CDR2 FQNNGV.